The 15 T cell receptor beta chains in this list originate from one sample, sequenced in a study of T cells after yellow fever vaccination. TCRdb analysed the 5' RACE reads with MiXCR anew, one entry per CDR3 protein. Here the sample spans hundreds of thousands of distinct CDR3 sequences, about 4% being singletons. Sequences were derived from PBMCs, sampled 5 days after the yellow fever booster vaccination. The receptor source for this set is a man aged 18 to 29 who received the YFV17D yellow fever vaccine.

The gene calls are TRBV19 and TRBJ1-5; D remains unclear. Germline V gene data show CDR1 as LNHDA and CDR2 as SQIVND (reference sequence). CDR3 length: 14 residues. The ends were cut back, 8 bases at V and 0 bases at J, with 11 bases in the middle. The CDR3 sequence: CASHDWDSNQPQHF. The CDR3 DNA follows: TGTGCCAGTCATGACTGGGATAGCAATCAGCCCCAGCATTTT.

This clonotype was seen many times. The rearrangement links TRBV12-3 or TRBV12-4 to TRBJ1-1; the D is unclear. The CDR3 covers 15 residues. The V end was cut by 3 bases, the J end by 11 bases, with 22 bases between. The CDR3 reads CASSFGVQVGWSAFF. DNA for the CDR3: TGTGCCAGCAGTTTCGGTGTTCAGGTTGGATGGTCCGCTTTCTTT.

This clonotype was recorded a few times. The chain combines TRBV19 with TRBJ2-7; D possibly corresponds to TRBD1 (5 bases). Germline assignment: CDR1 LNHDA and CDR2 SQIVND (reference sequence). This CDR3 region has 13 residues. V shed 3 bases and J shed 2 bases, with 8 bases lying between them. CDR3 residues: CASSIGHPYEQYF. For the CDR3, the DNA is TGTGCCAGTAGTATCGGACACCCCTACGAGCAGTACTTC.

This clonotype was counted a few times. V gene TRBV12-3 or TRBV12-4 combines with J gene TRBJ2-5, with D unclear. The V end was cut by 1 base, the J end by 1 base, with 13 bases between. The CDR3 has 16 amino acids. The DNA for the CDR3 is TGTGCCAGCAGTTTAGGCGGAATATCCCCCCAAGAGACCCAGTACTTC. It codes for CASSLGGISPQETQYF.

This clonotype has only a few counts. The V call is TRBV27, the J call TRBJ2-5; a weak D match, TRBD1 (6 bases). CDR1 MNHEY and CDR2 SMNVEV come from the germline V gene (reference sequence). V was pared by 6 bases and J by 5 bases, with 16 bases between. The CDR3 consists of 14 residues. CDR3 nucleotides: TGTGCCAGCAGCCAACAGGGACGTCGGGAGACCCAGTACTTC. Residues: CASSQQGRRETQYF.

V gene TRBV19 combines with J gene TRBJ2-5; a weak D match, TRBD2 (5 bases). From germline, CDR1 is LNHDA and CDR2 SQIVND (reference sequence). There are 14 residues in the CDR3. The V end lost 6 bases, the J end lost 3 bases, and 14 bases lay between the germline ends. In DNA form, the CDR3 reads TGTGCCAGTAGACCCGGCCGAGCGGAAGAGACCCAGTACTTC. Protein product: CASRPGRAEETQYF.

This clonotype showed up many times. CDR3 nucleotide sequence: TGTGCCAGCAGCCTGACAGGGGGCACTGGAAACACCATATATTTT. Residues: CASSLTGGTGNTIYF. The chain joins TRBV7-9 to TRBJ1-3; 10 nucleotides agree with TRBD1. CDR3 size: 15 residues. The V segment lost 5 bases and the J segment 2 bases; nucleotides outside the gene matches: 3. CDR1 is SEHNR, CDR2 FQNEAQ, per germline (reference sequence).

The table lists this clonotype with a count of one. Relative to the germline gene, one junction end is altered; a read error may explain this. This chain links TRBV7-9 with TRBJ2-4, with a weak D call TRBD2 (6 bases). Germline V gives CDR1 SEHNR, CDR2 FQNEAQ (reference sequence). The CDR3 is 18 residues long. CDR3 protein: CASSSAGRGGLAKNIEYF. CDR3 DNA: TGTGCCAGCAGCTCAGCGGGTCGGGGCGGTCTAGCCAAAAACATTGAGTACTTC.

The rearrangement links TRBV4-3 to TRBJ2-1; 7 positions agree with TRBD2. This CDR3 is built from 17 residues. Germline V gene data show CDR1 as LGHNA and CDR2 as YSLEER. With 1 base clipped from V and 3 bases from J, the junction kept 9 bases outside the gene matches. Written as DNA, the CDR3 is TGCGCCAGCAGCCAAGTTGGCGCGGGGGATATCTACAATGAGCAGTTCTTC. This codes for CASSQVGAGDIYNEQFF.

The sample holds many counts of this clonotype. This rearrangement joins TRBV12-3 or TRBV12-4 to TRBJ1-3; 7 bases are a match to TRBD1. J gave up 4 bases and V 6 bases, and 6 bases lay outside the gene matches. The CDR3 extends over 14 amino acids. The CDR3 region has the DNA TGTGCCAGCAGGGAGACAGGGTCGGGAAACACCATATATTTT. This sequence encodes CASRETGSGNTIYF.

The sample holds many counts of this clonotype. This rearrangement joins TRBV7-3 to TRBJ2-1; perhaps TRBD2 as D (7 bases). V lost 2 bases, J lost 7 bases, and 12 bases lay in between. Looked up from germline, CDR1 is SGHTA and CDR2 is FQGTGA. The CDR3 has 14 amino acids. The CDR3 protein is CASSLGGAVNEQFF. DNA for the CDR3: TGTGCCAGCAGCTTAGGGGGGGCCGTAAATGAGCAGTTCTTC. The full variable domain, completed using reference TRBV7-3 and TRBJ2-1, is GAGVSQTPSNKVTEKGKYVELRCDPISGHTALYWYRQSLGQGPEFLIYFQGTGAADDSGLPNDRFFAVRPEGSVSTLKIQRTERGDSAVYLCASSLGGAVNEQFFGPGTRLTVL.

The CDR3 sequence is CSARQGADQPQHF. The CDR3 DNA sequence: TGCAGCGCCCGACAGGGGGCTGATCAGCCCCAGCATTTT. V usage is TRBV29-1 and J usage is TRBJ1-5; 10 positions match TRBD1. With V trimmed by 7 bases and J by 5 bases, 5 bases remained unmatched. There are 13 residues in the CDR3. The germline V gene encodes CDR1 SQVTM and CDR2 ANQGSEA.

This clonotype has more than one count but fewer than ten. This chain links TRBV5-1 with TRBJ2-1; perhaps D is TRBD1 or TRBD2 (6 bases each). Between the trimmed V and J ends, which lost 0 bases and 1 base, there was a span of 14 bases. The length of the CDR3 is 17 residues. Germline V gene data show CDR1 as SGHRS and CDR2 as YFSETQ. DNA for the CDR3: TGCGCCAGCAGCTTGGATAGGGGGGCGCGATCCTACAATGAGCAGTTCTTC. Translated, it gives CASSLDRGARSYNEQFF.

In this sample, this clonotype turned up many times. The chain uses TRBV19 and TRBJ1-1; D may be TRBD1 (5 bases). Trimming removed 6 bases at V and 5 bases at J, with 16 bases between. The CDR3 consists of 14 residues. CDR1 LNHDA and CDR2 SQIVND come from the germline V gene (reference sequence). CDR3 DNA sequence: TGTGCCAGTAGCCTCACCCCAGGGAATACTGAAGCTTTCTTT. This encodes CASSLTPGNTEAFF.

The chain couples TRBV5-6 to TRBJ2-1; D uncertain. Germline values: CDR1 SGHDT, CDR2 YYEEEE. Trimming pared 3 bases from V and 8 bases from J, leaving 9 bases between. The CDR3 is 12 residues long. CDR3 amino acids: CASSSRIYEQFF. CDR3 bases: TGTGCCAGCAGCTCCCGGATCTATGAGCAGTTCTTC.